This T cell receptor beta chain was recovered during a study of blood T cell repertoires in COVID-19. Authors' methods: Reference gene primers were amplified, and this amplification served to estimate nucleated cell counts. Libraries were prepared by immunoSEQ multiplex PCR; TCRdb keeps only in-frame clonotypes and omits some of them. The D gene and trimming were derived from the DNA, and the V and J assignments and clone size from that table. Of approximately 300,000 clones in the sample, around 90% were seen once. The CDR3 is 15 amino acids. CDR1 LGHNA and CDR2 YSLEER come from the germline V gene. Unmatched junction bases numbered 5, after V lost 1 base and J lost 3 bases.

The sample comprised peripheral blood. This TCR came from a man between 18 and 35 years old who had recovered from COVID-19. The J gene is TRBJ2-7, the V gene TRBV4-3, with 8 bases fitting TRBD2. CDR3 amino acids: CASSQAAREGYEQYF. As DNA, the CDR3 is TGCGCCAGCAGCCAAGCCGCCCGGGAGGGCTACGAGCAGTACTTC.